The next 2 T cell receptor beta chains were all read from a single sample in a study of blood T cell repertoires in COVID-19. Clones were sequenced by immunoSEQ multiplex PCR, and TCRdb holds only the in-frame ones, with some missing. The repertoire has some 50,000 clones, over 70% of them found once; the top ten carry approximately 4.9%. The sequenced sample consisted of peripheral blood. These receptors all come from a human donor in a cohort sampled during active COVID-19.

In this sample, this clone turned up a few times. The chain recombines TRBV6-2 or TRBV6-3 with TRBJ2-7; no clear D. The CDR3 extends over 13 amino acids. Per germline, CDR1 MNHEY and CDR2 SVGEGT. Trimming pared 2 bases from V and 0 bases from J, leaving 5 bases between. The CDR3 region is CASSYAYSYEQYF. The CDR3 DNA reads TGTGCCAGCAGTTACGCGTACTCCTACGAGCAGTACTTC.

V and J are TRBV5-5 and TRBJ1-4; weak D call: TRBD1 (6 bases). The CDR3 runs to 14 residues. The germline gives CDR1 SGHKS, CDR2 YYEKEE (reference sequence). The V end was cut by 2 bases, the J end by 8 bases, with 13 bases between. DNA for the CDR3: TGTGCCAGCAGCTTCCAGGGGTTTCGCGAAAAACTGTTTTTT. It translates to CASSFQGFREKLFF.